This T cell receptor (beta chain) was found in a study of blood T cell repertoires in COVID-19. The protocol was immunoSEQ multiplex PCR, while the TCRdb copy is restricted to in-frame clones and leaves out a portion. The sample includes around 75,000 clones, about 86% of them seen just once. The CDR3 is 13 residues long. V gave up 7 bases and J gave up 5 bases; unmatched junction bases: 7. CDR1 and CDR2 from the germline V gene are LNHDA and SQIVND (reference sequence). The chain uses TRBV19 and TRBJ1-2; 7 nucleotides agree with TRBD1. The receptor was isolated from a man between 65 and 79 years old with active COVID-19. Sequencing was performed on peripheral blood. The CDR3 spells CASTPQGDYGYTF. CDR3 sequence (DNA): TGTGCCAGTACTCCGCAGGGGGATTATGGCTACACCTTC.